Below, 19 T cell receptor beta chains from the same sample are listed, as sequenced in a study of blood T cell repertoires in COVID-19. This table comes from immunoSEQ multiplex PCR, and its TCRdb copy is limited to in-frame clones, with some not included. Found here are tens of thousands of clones, roughly 78% of them singletons; the top ten hold more than 20%. Source material: peripheral blood. The receptors stem from a man in his 60s with active or convalescent COVID-19.

This chain joins TRBV28 and TRBJ1-3; 7 bases align to TRBD1. Germline CDR1 MDHEN, CDR2 SYDVKM. This CDR3 is 15 amino acids long. The J segment lost 0 bases and the V segment lost 2 bases, leaving 1 base of the junction unmatched. In DNA, the CDR3 is TGTGCCAGCAGTTTAGGGGACAGCTCTGGAAACACCATATATTTT. It specifies CASSLGDSSGNTIYF.

This clone was counted a few times. Other DNA sequences in this specimen translate into the identical CDR3. The chain joins TRBV9 to TRBJ1-1; D is unresolved. The germline V gene has CDR1 SGDLS and CDR2 YYNGEE. The V and J ends lost 0 bases and 0 bases respectively, with 3 bases between them. This CDR3 is built from 13 residues. CDR3 loop: CASSVDMNTEAFF. The CDR3 nucleotides are TGTGCCAGCAGCGTAGATATGAACACTGAAGCTTTCTTT. The whole variable domain, filled in from reference TRBV9 and TRBJ1-1, reads DSGVTQTPKHLITATGQRVTLRCSPRSGDLSVYWYQQSLDQGLQFLIQYYNGEERAKGNILERFSAQQFPDLHSELNLSSLELGDSALYFCASSVDMNTEAFFGQGTRLTVV.

The chain uses TRBV25-1 and TRBJ1-4; unclear D gene. The CDR3 sequence is 13 residues long. Between the trimmed V and J ends, which lost 8 bases and 5 bases, there was a span of 12 bases. The germline V gene encodes CDR1 MGHDK and CDR2 SYGVNS. The CDR3 spells CASRPSSNEKLFF. The DNA of the CDR3 is TGTGCCAGCCGTCCCAGTTCGAATGAAAAACTGTTTTTT.

The V and J genes are TRBV28 and TRBJ1-1; weak D call: TRBD1 (5 bases). V gave up 10 bases and J gave up 1 base, with 16 bases separating them. The CDR3 covers 14 residues. The germline V gene has CDR1 MDHEN and CDR2 SYDVKM. DNA for the CDR3: TGTGCCACCCTAGAGCGGGGGTGGAACACTGAAGCTTTCTTT. The encoded protein is CATLERGWNTEAFF.

This chain joins TRBV3-1 (or the pseudogene TRBV3-2) and TRBJ2-5; possibly TRBD2 for D (5 bases). V shed 0 bases and J shed 5 bases, with 16 bases lying between them. This CDR3 contains 16 residues. The germline V gene encodes CDR1 LGHDT and CDR2 YNNKEL (reference sequence). The CDR3 sequence: CASSQDRASLRETQYF. CDR3 in DNA: TGTGCCAGCAGCCAAGATCGGGCTAGCCTACGGGAGACCCAGTACTTC.

The chain links TRBV5-1 to TRBJ1-1, with 7 bases aligning to TRBD1. This CDR3 region has 13 residues. J was trimmed by 6 bases and V by 4 bases; bases with no gene match: 6. Germline loops: CDR1 SGHRS, CDR2 YFSETQ. The CDR3 protein is CASSRDSYSEAFF. The CDR3 bases are TGCGCCAGCAGCCGGGACAGCTACTCTGAAGCTTTCTTT.

This clone was seen just once. The chain employs TRBV25-1 and TRBJ2-5, with 9 nucleotides matching TRBD1. This CDR3 comprises 13 residues. Germline CDR1 reads MGHDK; CDR2 reads SYGVNS. The V and J ends lost 5 bases and 4 bases, in that order; junction bases with no gene match: 2. CDR3 bases: TGTGCCAGCAGTAAACAGGGGGCAGAGACCCAGTACTTC. The encoded protein is CASSKQGAETQYF.

The chain has TRBV15 and TRBJ2-7; 7 nucleotides align to TRBD1. The V gene's germline CDR1 is LNHNV and CDR2 YYDKDF (reference sequence). The ends lost 0 bases at V and 3 bases at J; junction bases unmatched: 5. The CDR3 is made up of 15 amino acids. CDR3 sequence (DNA): TGTGCCACCAGCAGAGATCCGACAGGGAACTACGAGCAGTACTTC. Translated, it gives CATSRDPTGNYEQYF.

The chain has TRBV3-1 (or the pseudogene TRBV3-2) and TRBJ1-6; D not resolved. Germline CDR1 reads LGHDT; CDR2 reads YNNKEL (reference sequence). This CDR3 region has 14 residues. V lost 1 base, J lost 10 bases, and 11 bases lay in between. As DNA, the CDR3 is TGTGCCAGCAGCCAAGTAGAGGGTAGATCACCCCTCCACTTT. Its protein is CASSQVEGRSPLHF.

Here the CDR3 reads CASSQDTGTGRLRSYNSPLHF. The CDR3 DNA is TGTGCCAGCAGCCAAGACACCGGGACAGGGAGGCTTAGGTCCTATAATTCACCCCTCCACTTT. The chain has TRBV3-1 (or the pseudogene TRBV3-2) and TRBJ1-6, with 9 bases lining up with TRBD1. The germline V gene has CDR1 LGHDT and CDR2 YNNKEL (reference sequence). With V trimmed by 0 bases and J by 1 base, 13 bases remained unmatched. The CDR3 runs 21 residues.

This clone was recorded at least ten times. The J gene is TRBJ2-7, the V gene TRBV7-6; D is undetermined. The germline gives CDR1 SGHVS, CDR2 FNYEAQ. The CDR3 is 14 amino acids. Trimming pared 4 bases from V and 0 bases from J, leaving 10 bases between. This CDR3 reads CASSSGEDSYEQYF. The CDR3, as DNA: TGTGCCAGCAGCTCCGGAGAGGACTCCTACGAGCAGTACTTC.

Written as DNA, the CDR3 is TGTGCCAGCAGAAGGGACAGTGTTAACACTGAAGCTTTCTTT. It yields the protein CASRRDSVNTEAFF. J is TRBJ1-1 and V is TRBV2; 7 nucleotides line up with TRBD1. The trim removed 6 bases at V and 2 bases at J, leaving 6 bases unmatched. CDR3 length: 14 amino acids. Germline lookup yields CDR1 SNHLY and CDR2 FYNNEI. The whole variable domain, remainder taken from reference TRBV2 and TRBJ1-1, is EPEVTQTPSHQVTQMGQEVILRCVPISNHLYFYWYRQILGQKVEFLVSFYNNEISEKSEIFDDQFSVERPDGSNFTLKIRSTKLEDSAMYFCASRRDSVNTEAFFGQGTRLTVV.

The chain joins TRBV18 to TRBJ1-2, with 10 bases aligning to TRBD1. The CDR3 totals 18 residues. J gave up 4 bases and V 3 bases, and 14 bases lay outside the gene matches. Germline V gene lookup returns CDR1 KGHSH and CDR2 LQKENI. CDR3 in DNA: TGTGCCAGCTCACCTGACCCCCCTGTGGGACAGGGGTCCTATGGCTACACCTTC. It encodes CASSPDPPVGQGSYGYTF.

This clone appeared a single time. The rearrangement joins TRBV7-3 to TRBJ2-2; 8 nucleotides match TRBD2. CDR1 SGHTA and CDR2 FQGTGA come from the germline V gene. CDR3 length: 16 residues. The J segment lost 5 bases and the V segment lost 3 bases, leaving 8 bases of the junction unmatched. CDR3 region: CASSFAGGIGTGELFF. The CDR3 coding sequence is TGTGCCAGCAGCTTTGCGGGGGGAATAGGGACCGGGGAGCTGTTTTTT.

This clone has just one count. The chain links TRBV11-3 to TRBJ1-5; perhaps TRBD1 as D (6 bases). CDR3 size: 17 residues. Germline CDR1 reads SGHNT; CDR2 reads YENEEA. Trimming took off 1 base at V and 7 bases at J, with 20 bases between the two ends. The CDR3 spells CASSLGREQGIFQPQHF. CDR3 nucleotides: TGTGCCAGCAGCTTAGGGCGGGAGCAGGGGATTTTCCAGCCCCAGCATTTT.

The V call is TRBV5-4, the J call TRBJ2-3; 13 bases are a match to TRBD2. Looked up from germline, CDR1 is SGHNT and CDR2 is YYREEE (reference sequence). Trimming at V came to 5 bases and at J to 0 bases, leaving 3 bases not matched to a gene. CDR3 length: 16 residues. CDR3 residues: CASRGTSGDSTDTQYF. The CDR3 DNA is TGTGCCAGCAGGGGGACTAGCGGGGACAGCACAGATACGCAGTATTTT.

The rearrangement joins TRBV4-1 to TRBJ2-2; TRBD2 is a possible D gene (5 bases). The CDR3 is 16 residues long. Trimming pared 0 bases from V and 7 bases from J, leaving 15 bases between. Germline CDR1 reads MGHRA; CDR2 reads YSYEKL. The CDR3 DNA sequence: TGCGCCAGCAGCCAAGATCGGACTCCAGTCAGCGGGGAGCTGTTTTTT. It is translated as CASSQDRTPVSGELFF.

The gene calls are TRBV6-7 and TRBJ2-7, with TRBD2 matching 10 bases. TRBV6-7 is classed as an ORF, of uncertain function. Trimming removed 0 bases from V and 0 bases from J; junction bases left unmatched: 5. The CDR3 extends over 17 amino acids. CDR3 sequence: CASSYSTTSGPSYEQYF. The CDR3 region has the DNA TGTGCCAGCAGTTACTCGACGACTAGCGGGCCCTCCTACGAGCAGTACTTC.

The rearrangement joins TRBV6-5 to TRBJ1-3; 7 bases agree with TRBD1. Germline V gene data show CDR1 as MNHEY and CDR2 as SVGAGI. V shed 10 bases, J shed 4 bases, and the junction held 4 bases outside the gene matches. The CDR3 covers 12 residues. The CDR3 protein is CATRTGGNTIYF. The CDR3 bases are TGTGCCACCCGGACAGGCGGAAACACCATATATTTT.